Listed below are T cell receptor beta chains from one sample, sequenced in a study of preoperative IRX-2 immunotherapy in early breast cancer. This table comes from immunoSEQ multiplex PCR, and its TCRdb copy is limited to in-frame clones, with some not included. The profile shows 90,000 to 100,000 clones, 75% to 90% of them singletons. The sample here was tumor tissue, taken after IRX-2 immunotherapy. The source of these receptors is a human donor with breast cancer. The CDR3 runs from the conserved cysteine through the conserved F or W. A D gene is named only where the DNA matches it firmly. The listing skips clone size in some rows; elsewhere it reads once, few, many or a size class.

J gene	clone size	D gene	V gene	CDR3 DNA	CDR3 protein
TRBJ2-1	NA	NA	TRBV30	TGTGCCTTCAGGGTAGGGAACTACAATGAGCAGTTCTTC	CAFRVGNYNEQFF
TRBJ1-3	NA	NA	TRBV29-1	TGCAGCGTTCGGCAGGGCTCTGGAAACACCATATATTTT	CSVRQGSGNTIYF
TRBJ1-1	NA	NA	TRBV1	TGCGCCAGCAGCCAAGGTCGAGGCCGAACTGAAGCTTTCTTT	CASSQGRGRTEAFF
TRBJ2-2	NA	NA	TRBV5-1	TGCGCCAGCAGCAGGGACGGCACGAACACCGGGGAGCTGTTTTTT	CASSRDGTNTGELFF
TRBJ2-5	NA	TRBD2	TRBV29-1	TGCAGCGTTAGAACTAGCGGGTCCTGGGAGACCCAGTACTTC	CSVRTSGSWETQYF
TRBJ1-2	few	NA	TRBV6-8	TGTGCCATCAGCTGGGATGGGGGTAACTATGGCTACACCTTC	CAISWDGGNYGYTF
TRBJ1-5	NA	NA	TRBV6-4	TGTGCCAGCACCCCCGGCGGCAGGAGAGACGGCAATCAGCCCCAGCATTTT	CASTPGGRRDGNQPQHF
TRBJ2-5	NA	NA	TRBV15	TGTGCCACCAGCAGAGGGAGAAGACAGGCCCCTCAAGAGACCCAGTACTTC	CATSRGRRQAPQETQYF
TRBJ2-3	NA	TRBD2	TRBV29-1	TGCAGCGTTGAAGATCGAGGCGGGAGAAGTTCAGATACGCAGTATTTT	CSVEDRGGRSSDTQYF
TRBJ2-5	NA	NA	TRBV5-1	TGCGCCAGCACAATAACAGGGCTTGGAGAGACCCAGTACTTC	CASTITGLGETQYF
TRBJ1-2	NA	TRBD1	TRBV6-8	TGTGCCAGCACTGGGGACAGCCGAATACCTAACTATGGCTACACCTTC	CASTGDSRIPNYGYTF
TRBJ2-5	NA	NA	TRBV5-1	TGCGCCAGCAGCTCCAAGGGGTTCCAAGAGACCCAGTACTTC	CASSSKGFQETQYF
TRBJ1-1	NA	NA	TRBV5-1	TGCGCCAGCAGCTTGCCAGGGAAGTATAACGAAGCTTTCTTT	CASSLPGKYNEAFF
TRBJ1-1	NA	NA	TRBV6-8	TGTGCCAGCAGTGACTCCCCCTGGGACACTGAAGCTTTCTTT	CASSDSPWDTEAFF
TRBJ2-1	NA	NA	TRBV19	TGTGCCAGTAGTAAAATTCAGGGTGTTCACAATGAGCAGTTCTTC	CASSKIQGVHNEQFF
TRBJ1-2	once	NA	TRBV28	TGTGCCAGCAGCCTGGCGGGCAGTGGGGGTCCTAACTATGGCTACACCTTC	CASSLAGSGGPNYGYTF
TRBJ1-4	NA	NA	TRBV19	TGTGCCAGTAGTACCCAGGGACTCCAAAATGAAAAACTGTTTTTT	CASSTQGLQNEKLFF